A single sample is the source of the 23 T cell receptor beta chains below, sequenced in a study of blood T cell repertoires in COVID-19. The protocol was immunoSEQ multiplex PCR, while the TCRdb copy is restricted to in-frame clones and leaves out a portion. The sample has about 410,000 clones, around 91% seen once. Material for sequencing was peripheral blood. The receptors here all came from a middle-aged woman with COVID-19, enrolled during active disease.

The rearrangement joins TRBV4-3 to TRBJ2-5, with TRBD1 matching over 7 bases. Germline loops: CDR1 LGHNA, CDR2 YSLEER. The CDR3 is made up of 15 amino acids. V gave up 1 base and J gave up 7 bases; unmatched junction bases: 9. The chain's CDR3 is CASSQGRDSLRTQYF. The CDR3 DNA follows: TGCGCCAGCAGCCAAGGCCGGGACAGCTTAAGGACCCAGTACTTC.

V is TRBV18 and J is TRBJ2-4; a possible D gene is TRBD1 (5 bases). V was clipped by 0 bases and J by 6 bases, with 9 bases between them. The germline V gene has CDR1 KGHSH and CDR2 LQKENI. The CDR3 is 14 residues long. The CDR3 nucleotides are TGTGCCAGCTCACCACCGTCCCAGGGAAACATTCAGTACTTC. Translated, it gives CASSPPSQGNIQYF.

This clone turned up a few times. This chain uses TRBV18 with TRBJ1-2; 7 bases line up with TRBD1. CDR1 and CDR2 (germline): KGHSH, LQKENI. Losses at the gene ends were 3 bases for V and 4 bases for J; bases not matched to a gene: 11. CDR3 size: 16 residues. CDR3 loop: CASSPLDRPTVYGYTF. DNA for the CDR3: TGTGCCAGCTCACCCTTGGACAGGCCTACCGTCTATGGCTACACCTTC.

The CDR3 region has the DNA TGCGCCAGCAGCCACGGCGGGGGCTTGAACACTGAAGCTTTCTTT. Translated: CASSHGGGLNTEAFF. The V call is TRBV4-3, the J call TRBJ1-1; TRBD1 is a possible D gene (6 bases). This CDR3 has 15 residues. Trimming took 3 bases from V and 0 from J, leaving 11 bases between them. The germline V gene encodes CDR1 LGHNA and CDR2 YSLEER.

This clone occurred once. The chain employs TRBV4-3 and TRBJ1-4; 7 positions match TRBD1. From germline, CDR1 is LGHNA and CDR2 YSLEER. V shed 0 bases and J 8 bases; nucleotides not matched to a gene: 6. CDR3 length: 15 residues. In DNA form, the CDR3 reads TGCGCCAGCAGCCAAGAGTCCAGGGGGAGCGAAAAACTGTTTTTT. Its protein product is CASSQESRGSEKLFF.

The chain uses TRBV11-2 and TRBJ2-7, with D perhaps TRBD2 (5 bases). Deletions cut 1 base from V and 3 bases from J, with 7 bases between. This CDR3 contains 13 residues. Germline assignment: CDR1 SGHAT and CDR2 FQNNGV. This chain's CDR3 is CASSLGGGYEQYF. CDR3 nucleotide sequence: TGTGCCAGCAGCTTAGGTGGAGGCTACGAGCAGTACTTC.

This sequence joins TRBV5-6 and TRBJ1-2; D gene uncertain. The CDR3 extends over 15 amino acids. CDR1 and CDR2 from the germline V gene are SGHDT and YYEEEE. The V gene lost 0 bases and the J gene lost 2 bases, with 11 bases spanning the gap. The CDR3 DNA reads TGTGCCAGCAGCTTGGATGGAGAAGCAAACTATGGCTACACCTTC. This sequence encodes CASSLDGEANYGYTF.

This clone was seen just once. The chain couples TRBV9 to TRBJ2-7, with D perhaps matching TRBD1 (5 bases). The germline CDR1 and CDR2 sequences are SGDLS and YYNGEE. Trimming removed 3 bases from V and 2 bases from J, with 9 bases in between. The CDR3 consists of 13 residues. CDR3 residues: CASSATEAYEQYF. The CDR3 region has the DNA TGTGCCAGCAGCGCGACAGAGGCCTACGAGCAGTACTTC.

The chain is built from TRBV4-3 and TRBJ1-4, with D maybe TRBD1 (6 bases). The V gene's germline CDR1 is LGHNA and CDR2 YSLEER. V was trimmed by 1 base and J by 5 bases, leaving 11 bases between them. This CDR3 spans 15 amino acids. This CDR3 reads CASSQARGGNEKLFF. The CDR3 DNA reads as TGCGCCAGCAGCCAAGCGAGGGGGGGGAATGAAAAACTGTTTTTT.

Details on this clone: Other DNA sequences of this sample code for an identical CDR3. The gene calls are TRBV28 and TRBJ1-2; D remains ambiguous. The CDR3 consists of 12 residues. V was cut by 3 bases and J by 4 bases, with 6 bases left in between. CDR1 and CDR2 (germline): MDHEN, SYDVKM. The CDR3 region has the DNA TGTGCCAGCAGTTTCGGAGGCTATGGCTACACCTTC. It codes for CASSFGGYGYTF.

The V call is TRBV7-2, the J call TRBJ2-3; D call uncertain. This CDR3 has 14 residues. CDR1 and CDR2 (germline): SGHTA, FQGNSA. Deletions cut 2 bases from V and 0 bases from J, with 6 bases between. The CDR3 here is CASSLMTSTDTQYF. CDR3 nucleotide sequence: TGTGCCAGCAGCTTAATGACTAGCACAGATACGCAGTATTTT.

The CDR3 sequence: CASSQGDTEAFF. The DNA for the CDR3 is TGTGCCAGCAGTCAAGGGGACACTGAAGCTTTCTTT. V is TRBV11-2 and J is TRBJ1-1; maybe TRBD1 (5 bases). Germline V gene lookup returns CDR1 SGHAT and CDR2 FQNNGV. Trimming pared 6 bases from V and 3 bases from J, leaving 8 bases between. The CDR3 runs to 12 residues.

The chain joins TRBV5-8 to TRBJ1-5; 9 bases fit TRBD1. Germline assignment: CDR1 SGHTS and CDR2 YDEGEE. Trimming cost V 0 bases and J 6 bases; bases outside gene matches: 1. CDR3 size: 14 residues. The CDR3 bases are TGTGCCAGCAGCTTGGTGACAGGGGGTCAGCCCCAGCATTTT. Protein product: CASSLVTGGQPQHF.

The V call is TRBV5-1, the J call TRBJ2-3; 8 bases are shared with TRBD2. This CDR3 region has 15 residues. With V trimmed by 0 bases and J by 6 bases, 6 bases remained unmatched. CDR1 and CDR2 (germline): SGHRS, YFSETQ. The CDR3: CASSLATGGPDTQYF. Written as DNA, the CDR3 is TGCGCCAGCAGCTTGGCCACGGGGGGGCCTGATACGCAGTATTTT.

This chain joins TRBV4-1 and TRBJ1-3; the D gene is possibly TRBD1 (6 bases). Germline loops: CDR1 MGHRA, CDR2 YSYEKL. Trimming left V 3 bases short and J 0 bases short, with 18 bases between. The CDR3 length is 18 residues. The CDR3, as DNA: TGCGCCAGCAGCCACGGCAGGGGAGGGGCCGTCTCTGGAAACACCATATATTTT. It codes for CASSHGRGGAVSGNTIYF.

J is TRBJ1-2 and V is TRBV10-2, with D perhaps TRBD1 (6 bases). The CDR3 totals 15 residues. Germline-derived CDR1 and CDR2 are WSHSY and SAAADI. The V gene lost 4 bases and the J gene lost 4 bases, with 16 bases spanning the gap. CDR3 DNA: TGCGCCAGCAGTGCCCGGACAGCGGCGGGCTATGGCTACACCTTC. Protein sequence: CASSARTAAGYGYTF.

The V and J genes are TRBV19 and TRBJ1-3, with D perhaps matching TRBD1 (5 bases). In germline, CDR1 is LNHDA, CDR2 SQIVND (reference sequence). The CDR3 sequence is 16 residues long. V was trimmed by 3 bases and J by 1 base, leaving 13 bases between them. For the CDR3, the DNA is TGTGCCAGTAGTATCGGAGGGACCTTTTCTGGAAACACCATATATTTT. Translation: CASSIGGTFSGNTIYF.

The chain has TRBV18 and TRBJ1-5; maybe TRBD1 (6 bases). CDR1 is KGHSH, CDR2 LQKENI, per germline. The CDR3 extends over 15 amino acids. The V and J ends lost 3 bases and 0 bases respectively, with 9 bases between them. The CDR3, as DNA: TGTGCCAGCTCACCGATACAGGGTAGCAATCAGCCCCAGCATTTT. Amino acids: CASSPIQGSNQPQHF.

J is TRBJ1-3 and V is TRBV7-6; D call uncertain. Germline V gives CDR1 SGHVS, CDR2 FNYEAQ. Trimming cost V 5 bases and J 0 bases, with 11 bases left between them. CDR3 size: 15 residues. CDR3 DNA: TGTGCCAGCAGCCCACTTCCGAGCTCTGGAAACACCATATATTTT. This encodes CASSPLPSSGNTIYF. The entire variable domain, with the rest obtained from reference TRBV7-6 and TRBJ1-3, is as follows: GAGVSQSPRYKVTKRGQDVALRCDPISGHVSLYWYRQALGQGPEFLTYFNYEAQQDKSGLPNDRFSAERPEGSISTLTIQRTEQRDSAMYRCASSPLPSSGNTIYFGEGSWLTVV.

This clone was detected once. V is TRBV7-2 and J is TRBJ1-1; D is uncertain. V was shortened by 1 base and J by 1 base, with 7 bases between the two germline ends. Germline CDR1 reads SGHTA; CDR2 reads FQGNSA. This CDR3 comprises 14 residues. DNA of the CDR3: TGTGCCAGCAGCTTAGATCTACGGAACACTGAAGCTTTCTTT. It specifies CASSLDLRNTEAFF. Full variable domain (rest looked up from reference TRBV7-2 and TRBJ1-1): GAGVSQSPSNKVTEKGKDVELRCDPISGHTALYWYRQSLGQGLEFLIYFQGNSAPDKSGLPSDRFSAERTGGSVSTLTIQRTQQEDSAVYLCASSLDLRNTEAFFGQGTRLTVV.

J is TRBJ2-3 and V is TRBV5-4; TRBD2 agrees at 7 bases. There are 14 residues in the CDR3. Germline V gives CDR1 SGHNT, CDR2 YYREEE (reference sequence). Unmatched junction bases numbered 9, after V lost 4 bases and J lost 7 bases. The CDR3 spells CASSRPPGGNTQYF. The CDR3 region has the DNA TGTGCCAGCAGCCGACCGCCCGGGGGGAATACGCAGTATTTT.

The CDR3 region is CASTTGKGYEQYF. CDR3 coding DNA: TGTGCCAGCACCACAGGAAAGGGCTACGAGCAGTACTTC. The chain has TRBV28 and TRBJ2-7, with D perhaps matching TRBD1 (5 bases). Germline-derived CDR1 and CDR2 are MDHEN and SYDVKM. V was pared by 7 bases and J by 3 bases, with 13 bases between. This CDR3 is 13 amino acids long.

This chain joins TRBV28 and TRBJ2-7, with D unresolved. V was cut by 6 bases and J by 5 bases, with 20 bases left in between. The CDR3 spans 15 residues. Germline loops: CDR1 MDHEN, CDR2 SYDVKM. The CDR3 reads CASSPDWSLLHEQYF. CDR3 nucleotides: TGTGCCAGCAGCCCCGACTGGAGCTTACTCCACGAGCAGTACTTC. Using reference TRBV28 and TRBJ2-7 for the parts outside the CDR3, the full variable domain is DVKVTQSSRYLVKRTGEKVFLECVQDMDHENMFWYRQDPGLGLRLIYFSYDVKMKEKGDIPEGYSVSREKKERFSLILESASTNQTSMYLCASSPDWSLLHEQYFGPGTRLTVT.